This entry concerns a single T cell receptor beta chain. The antigen is undetermined. Here immunoSEQ multiplex PCR was the method, and the copy in TCRdb shows in-frame clones only, minus some. Among about 140,000 clones listed, over 85% were seen once. CDR3 length: 15 residues. After removal of 5 bases from V and 3 bases from J, the junction contained 9 bases not matched to a gene. CDR1 and CDR2 from the germline V gene are LNHDA and SQIVND (reference sequence). The data stem from a study of T cell responses to AZD1222 COVID-19 vaccine. Study-level points and caveats: Spike-specific TCR breadth and depth rose after two AZD1222 doses. Clonal diversity was possibly underestimated, and the donors were mostly white British, with more females.

This TCR was recovered from an adult in good health. This chain joins TRBV19 and TRBJ2-7; 8 bases line up with TRBD1. Here the sequenced sample was peripheral blood, taken on day 0 of MenACWY control vaccination. CDR3: CASSLRDRTNYEQYF. The CDR3 nucleotides are TGTGCCAGTAGTCTCCGGGACAGGACCAACTACGAGCAGTACTTC.